This T cell receptor beta chain stems from a study of shared clonotypes between healthy human individuals. General study results and limits: Genetic and exposure-history diversity was limited by the small donor number.

The germline gives CDR1 LGHNA, CDR2 YSLEER. The junction had 10 bases not matched to a gene; V was cut back by 0 bases and J by 12 bases. CDR3 length: 15 amino acids. A word on this clone: Its antigen is as yet unknown.

The data were produced by immunoSEQ multiplex PCR, yet TCRdb's version contains in-frame clones alone and is incomplete. The repertoire holds 950,000 to 1,300,000 clones, with about 80% as singletons. The TCR sequence derives from a man aged 18 to 30 in good health. Sequenced sample: memory CD4+ T cells sorted from blood. Subset specified: CD45RA-negative fraction. The rearrangement links TRBV4-3 to TRBJ2-1; 8 nucleotides align to TRBD2. The CDR3 protein is CASSQDLLAGLPQFF. CDR3 DNA: TGCGCCAGCAGCCAAGATCTCTTAGCGGGATTGCCGCAGTTCTTC.